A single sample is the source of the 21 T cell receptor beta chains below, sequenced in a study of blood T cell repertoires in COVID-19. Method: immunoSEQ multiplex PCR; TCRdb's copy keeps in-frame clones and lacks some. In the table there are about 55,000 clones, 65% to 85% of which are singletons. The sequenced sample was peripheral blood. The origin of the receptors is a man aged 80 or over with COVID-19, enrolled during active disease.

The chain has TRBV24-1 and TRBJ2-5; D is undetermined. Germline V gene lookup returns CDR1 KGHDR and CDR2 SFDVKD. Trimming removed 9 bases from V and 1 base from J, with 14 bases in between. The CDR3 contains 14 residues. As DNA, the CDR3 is TGTGCCACCTCTTCCGTACAGTCCCAAGAGACCCAGTACTTC. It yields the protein CATSSVQSQETQYF.

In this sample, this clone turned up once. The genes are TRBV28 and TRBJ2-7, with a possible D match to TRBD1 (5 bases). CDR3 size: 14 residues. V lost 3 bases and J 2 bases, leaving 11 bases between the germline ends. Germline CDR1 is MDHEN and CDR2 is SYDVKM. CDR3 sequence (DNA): TGTGCCAGCAGTTTTTCGACAGCCACCTACGAGCAGTACTTC. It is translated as CASSFSTATYEQYF. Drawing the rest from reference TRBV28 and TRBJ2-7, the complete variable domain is DVKVTQSSRYLVKRTGEKVFLECVQDMDHENMFWYRQDPGLGLRLIYFSYDVKMKEKGDIPEGYSVSREKKERFSLILESASTNQTSMYLCASSFSTATYEQYFGPGTRLTVT.

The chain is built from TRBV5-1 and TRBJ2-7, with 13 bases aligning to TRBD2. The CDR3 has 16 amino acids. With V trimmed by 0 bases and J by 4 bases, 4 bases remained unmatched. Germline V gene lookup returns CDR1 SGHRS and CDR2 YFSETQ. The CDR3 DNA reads TGCGCCAGCAGCTTGGCCGGGACTAGCGGGGTTTACGAGCAGTACTTC. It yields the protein CASSLAGTSGVYEQYF.

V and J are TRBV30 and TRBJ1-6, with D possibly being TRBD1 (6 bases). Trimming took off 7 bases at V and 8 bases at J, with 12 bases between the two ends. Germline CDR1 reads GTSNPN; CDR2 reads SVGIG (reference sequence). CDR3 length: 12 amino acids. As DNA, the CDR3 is TGTGCCTCCGGGACATCCGATTCACCCCTCCACTTT. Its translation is CASGTSDSPLHF.

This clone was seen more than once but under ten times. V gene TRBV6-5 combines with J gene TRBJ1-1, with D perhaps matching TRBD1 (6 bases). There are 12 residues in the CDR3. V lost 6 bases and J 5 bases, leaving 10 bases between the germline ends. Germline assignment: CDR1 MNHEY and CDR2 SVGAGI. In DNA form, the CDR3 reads TGTGCCAGCAGGAGAGGGGGAACTGAAGCTTTCTTT. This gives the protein CASRRGGTEAFF.

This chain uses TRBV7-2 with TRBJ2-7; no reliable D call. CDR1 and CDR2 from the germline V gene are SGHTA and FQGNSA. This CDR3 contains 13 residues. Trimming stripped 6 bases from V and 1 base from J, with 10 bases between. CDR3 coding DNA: TGTGCCAGCAGTTTTACAGAGTCCTACGAGCAGTACGTC. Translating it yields CASSFTESYEQYV.

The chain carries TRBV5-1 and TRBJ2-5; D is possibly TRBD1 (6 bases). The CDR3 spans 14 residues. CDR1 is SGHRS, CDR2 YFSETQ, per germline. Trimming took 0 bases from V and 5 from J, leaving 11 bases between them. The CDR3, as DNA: TGCGCCAGCAGCTTGGCGGGACAAGCGGAGACCCAGTACTTC. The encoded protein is CASSLAGQAETQYF.

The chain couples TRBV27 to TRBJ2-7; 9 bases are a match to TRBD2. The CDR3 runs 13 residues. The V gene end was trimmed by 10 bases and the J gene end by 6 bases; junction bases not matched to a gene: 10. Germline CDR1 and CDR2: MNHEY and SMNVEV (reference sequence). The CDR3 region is CATRPAGGVEQYV. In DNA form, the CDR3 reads TGTGCCACCCGCCCAGCGGGAGGAGTCGAGCAGTACGTC.

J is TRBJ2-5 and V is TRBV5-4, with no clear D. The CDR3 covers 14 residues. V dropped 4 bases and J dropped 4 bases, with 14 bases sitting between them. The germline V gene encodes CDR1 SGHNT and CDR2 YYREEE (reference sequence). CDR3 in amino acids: CASSPSGSRETQYF. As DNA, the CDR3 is TGTGCCAGCAGCCCCTCCGGGTCGAGAGAGACCCAGTACTTC.

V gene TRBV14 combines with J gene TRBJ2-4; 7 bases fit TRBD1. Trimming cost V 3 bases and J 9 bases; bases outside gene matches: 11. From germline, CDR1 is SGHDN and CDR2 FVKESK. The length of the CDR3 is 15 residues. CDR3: CASSQWDSRGGIQYF. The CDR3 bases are TGTGCCAGCAGCCAGTGGGACAGCCGAGGAGGCATTCAGTACTTC. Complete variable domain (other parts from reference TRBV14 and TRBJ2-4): EAGVTQFPSHSVIEKGQTVTLRCDPISGHDNLYWYRRVMGKEIKFLLHFVKESKQDESGMPNNRFLAERTGGTYSTLKVQPAELEDSGVYFCASSQWDSRGGIQYFGAGTRLSVL.

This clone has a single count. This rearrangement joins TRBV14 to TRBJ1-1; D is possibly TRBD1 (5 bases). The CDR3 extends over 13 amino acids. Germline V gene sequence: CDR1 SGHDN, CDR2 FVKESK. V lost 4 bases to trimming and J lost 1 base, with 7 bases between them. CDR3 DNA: TGTGCCAGCAGCCTTCAGGGGAACACTGAAGCTTTCTTT. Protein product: CASSLQGNTEAFF. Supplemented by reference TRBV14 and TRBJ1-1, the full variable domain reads EAGVTQFPSHSVIEKGQTVTLRCDPISGHDNLYWYRRVMGKEIKFLLHFVKESKQDESGMPNNRFLAERTGGTYSTLKVQPAELEDSGVYFCASSLQGNTEAFFGQGTRLTVV.

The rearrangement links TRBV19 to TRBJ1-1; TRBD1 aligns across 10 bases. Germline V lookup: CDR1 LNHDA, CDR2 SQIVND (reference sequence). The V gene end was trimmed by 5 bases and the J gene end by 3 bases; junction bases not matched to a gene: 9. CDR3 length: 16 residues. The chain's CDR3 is CASSPRQGAGDTEAFF. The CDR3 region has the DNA TGTGCCAGTAGTCCTCGACAGGGGGCCGGGGACACTGAAGCTTTCTTT.

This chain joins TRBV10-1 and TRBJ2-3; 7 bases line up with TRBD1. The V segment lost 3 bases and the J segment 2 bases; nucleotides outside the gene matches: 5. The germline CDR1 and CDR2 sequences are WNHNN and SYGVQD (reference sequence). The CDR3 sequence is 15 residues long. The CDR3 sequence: CASSEEGAPTDTQYF. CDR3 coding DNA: TGCGCCAGCAGTGAAGAGGGGGCCCCCACAGATACGCAGTATTTT.

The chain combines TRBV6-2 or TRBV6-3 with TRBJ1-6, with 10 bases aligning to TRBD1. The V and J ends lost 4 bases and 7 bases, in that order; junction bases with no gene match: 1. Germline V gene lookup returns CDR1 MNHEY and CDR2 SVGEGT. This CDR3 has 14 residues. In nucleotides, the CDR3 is TGTGCCAGCAGTTGGGACAGGGGAAATTCACCCCTCCACTTT. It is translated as CASSWDRGNSPLHF.

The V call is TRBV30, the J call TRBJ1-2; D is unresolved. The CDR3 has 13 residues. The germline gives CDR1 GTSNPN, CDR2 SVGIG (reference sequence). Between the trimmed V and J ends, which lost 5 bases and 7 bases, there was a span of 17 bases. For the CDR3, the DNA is TGTGCCTGGGTTGACTTGATGGGTGGTGGCTACACCTTC. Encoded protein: CAWVDLMGGGYTF.

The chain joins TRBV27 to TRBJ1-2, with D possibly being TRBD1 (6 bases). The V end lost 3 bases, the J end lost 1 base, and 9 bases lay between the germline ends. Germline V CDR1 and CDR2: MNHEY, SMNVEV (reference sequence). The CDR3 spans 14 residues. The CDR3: CASSLVDSNYGYTF. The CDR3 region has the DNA TGTGCCAGCAGTTTGGTGGACAGTAACTATGGCTACACCTTC.

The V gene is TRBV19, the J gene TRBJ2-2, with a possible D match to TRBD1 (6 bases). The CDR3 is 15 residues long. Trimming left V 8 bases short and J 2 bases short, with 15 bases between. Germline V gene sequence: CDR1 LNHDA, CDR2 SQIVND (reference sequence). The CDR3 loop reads CASQSTGTNTGELFF. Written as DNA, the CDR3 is TGTGCCAGTCAATCAACAGGGACCAACACCGGGGAGCTGTTTTTT.

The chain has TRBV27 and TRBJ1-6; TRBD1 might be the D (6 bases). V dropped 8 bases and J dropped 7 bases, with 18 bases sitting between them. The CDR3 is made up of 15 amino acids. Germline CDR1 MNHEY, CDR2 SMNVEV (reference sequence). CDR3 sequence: CASARTGQPNSPLHF. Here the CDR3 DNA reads TGTGCCAGCGCTAGGACGGGACAACCCAATTCACCCCTCCACTTT.

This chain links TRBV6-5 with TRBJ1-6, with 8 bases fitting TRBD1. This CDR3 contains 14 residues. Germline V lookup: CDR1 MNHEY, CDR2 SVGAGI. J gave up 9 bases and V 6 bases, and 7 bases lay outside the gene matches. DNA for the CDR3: TGTGCCAGCAGAGGTGGACAGGGCGGTTCACCCCTCCACTTT. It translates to CASRGGQGGSPLHF.

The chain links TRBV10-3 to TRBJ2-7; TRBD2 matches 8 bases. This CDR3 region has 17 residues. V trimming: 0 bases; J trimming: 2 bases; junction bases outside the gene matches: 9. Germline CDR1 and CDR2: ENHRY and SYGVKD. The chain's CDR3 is CAISESGGGSPPYEQYV. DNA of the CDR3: TGTGCCATCAGTGAGTCCGGGGGGGGGTCCCCGCCCTACGAGCAGTACGTC.

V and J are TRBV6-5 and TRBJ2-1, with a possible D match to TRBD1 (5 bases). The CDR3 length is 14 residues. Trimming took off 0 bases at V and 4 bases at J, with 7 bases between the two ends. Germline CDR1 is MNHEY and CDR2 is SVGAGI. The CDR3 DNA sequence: TGTGCCAGCAGTTACTCAGGGGTTTACAATGAGCAGTTCTTC. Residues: CASSYSGVYNEQFF.